Presented here are 5 T cell receptor beta chains from one specimen sequenced in a study of blood T cell repertoires in COVID-19. Sequenced by immunoSEQ multiplex PCR; TCRdb stores in-frame clones only, minus some. The data contain some 370,000 clones, more than 80% of them seen just once; the ten biggest clones take up roughly 1.2%. The sequencing sample was made of peripheral blood. These receptors were obtained from a man in his forties or fifties with acute or convalescent COVID-19.

This clone was picked up one time. CDR3 nucleotides: TGTGCCTGGAATTTACGGGAGCGGAGGGCCTATGGCTACACCTTC. Translated: CAWNLRERRAYGYTF. The chain joins TRBV30 to TRBJ1-2; D gene uncertain. Germline-derived CDR1 and CDR2 are GTSNPN and SVGIG (reference sequence). V dropped 4 bases and J dropped 4 bases, with 19 bases sitting between them. This CDR3 region has 15 residues.

The V gene is TRBV18, the J gene TRBJ2-5; weak D call: TRBD1 (5 bases). V dropped 3 bases and J dropped 1 base, with 9 bases sitting between them. The germline gives CDR1 KGHSH, CDR2 LQKENI. The CDR3 totals 14 residues. CDR3 loop: CASSPGPIQETQYF. CDR3 coding DNA: TGTGCCAGCTCACCGGGGCCCATCCAAGAGACCCAGTACTTC.

The chain couples TRBV6-2 or TRBV6-3 to TRBJ1-2, with a weak D call TRBD1 (5 bases). CDR1 and CDR2 from the germline V gene are MNHEY and SVGEGT. V lost 0 bases and J 3 bases, leaving 14 bases between the germline ends. CDR3 size: 16 residues. The CDR3 nucleotides read TGTGCCAGCAGTTACTCGACGGCCAGGGAGGACTATGGCTACACCTTC. This sequence encodes CASSYSTAREDYGYTF.

CDR3 residues: CASGLGEGYGYTF. CDR3 nucleotides: TGTGCCAGCGGGCTGGGGGAGGGCTATGGCTACACCTTC. V is TRBV12-3 or TRBV12-4 and J is TRBJ1-2, with D possibly being TRBD1 (5 bases). Trimming stripped 8 bases from V and 4 bases from J, with 14 bases between. This CDR3 is built from 13 residues.

CDR3 sequence: CAWSEEMNTEAFF. CDR3 bases: TGTGCCTGGTCAGAGGAAATGAACACTGAAGCTTTCTTT. The chain employs TRBV30 and TRBJ1-1; D is uncertain. The CDR3 extends over 13 amino acids. Trimming cost V 5 bases and J 0 bases, with 10 bases left between them. Germline V gene data show CDR1 as GTSNPN and CDR2 as SVGIG (reference sequence). Combining the CDR3 with reference TRBV30 and TRBJ1-1 gives the whole variable domain SQTIHQWPATLVQPVGSPLSLECTVEGTSNPNLYWYRQAAGRGLQLLFYSVGIGQISSEVPQNLSASRPQDRQFILSSKKLLLSDSGFYLCAWSEEMNTEAFFGQGTRLTVV.